Presented here are 21 T cell receptor beta chains from one specimen sequenced in a study of T cell responses to AZD1222 COVID-19 vaccine. The assay was immunoSEQ multiplex PCR, and TCRdb's table has in-frame clones only and misses some. The sample gives some 89,000 clones, around 90% of which show up once; approximately 3% is in the top ten. The source was peripheral blood, collected on day 0 of AZD1222 vaccination. The source is an adult in good health.

The chain recombines TRBV3-1 (or the pseudogene TRBV3-2) with TRBJ2-7, with D maybe TRBD1 (5 bases). The CDR3 runs 13 residues. Germline V lookup: CDR1 LGHDT, CDR2 YNNKEL (reference sequence). Trimming cost V 6 bases and J 4 bases, with 13 bases left between them. CDR3 nucleotides: TGTGCCAGCAGTCCAGGGATGCCGTACGAGCAGTACTTC. Translating it yields CASSPGMPYEQYF.

This chain uses TRBV6-4 with TRBJ1-5, with D possibly matching TRBD1 (6 bases). Germline V gene data show CDR1 as MRHNA and CDR2 as SNTAGT. This CDR3 has 13 amino acids. Trimming stripped 5 bases from V and 1 base from J, with 6 bases between. The CDR3 DNA is TGTGCCAGCAGTCAGGGGAGCAATCAGCCCCAGCATTTT. Protein sequence: CASSQGSNQPQHF.

The table lists this clone with a few counts. J is TRBJ2-1 and V is TRBV7-9; a possible D gene is TRBD1 (7 bases). The CDR3 runs to 13 residues. CDR1 is SEHNR and CDR2 is FQNEAQ in the germline V gene (reference sequence). Trimming left V 7 bases short and J 8 bases short, with 15 bases between. Here the CDR3 reads CASTNPGGHEQFF. CDR3 bases: TGTGCCAGCACCAACCCAGGGGGGCATGAGCAGTTCTTC.

The CDR3 reads CASSSGVGSNQPQHF. CDR3 nucleotides: TGTGCCAGCAGTTCTGGGGTGGGGAGCAATCAGCCCCAGCATTTT. The chain recombines TRBV5-8 with TRBJ1-5; no reliable D call. V lost 5 bases, J lost 1 base, and 13 bases lay in between. The CDR3 covers 15 residues. Looked up from germline, CDR1 is SGHTS and CDR2 is YDEGEE.

The V call is TRBV28, the J call TRBJ1-5; D might be TRBD1 (6 bases). V was shortened by 5 bases and J by 6 bases, with 11 bases between the two germline ends. This CDR3 contains 13 residues. Germline-derived CDR1 and CDR2 are MDHEN and SYDVKM. Here the CDR3 DNA reads TGTGCCAGCAGTCTAGCAGGGGTTCAGCCCCAGCATTTT. As protein: CASSLAGVQPQHF.

This clone was recorded once. The CDR3 region has the DNA TGTGCCAGCAGTTTGGGTCAGAGCTATGGCTACACCTTC. Its protein is CASSLGQSYGYTF. V is TRBV12-3 or TRBV12-4 and J is TRBJ1-2, with D hard to call. The V gene lost 3 bases and the J gene lost 4 bases, with 9 bases spanning the gap. The CDR3 is 13 amino acids.

This chain uses TRBV7-8 with TRBJ1-2; TRBD1 matches at 7 bases. Germline-derived CDR1 and CDR2 are SGHVS and FQNEAQ. The trim removed 3 bases at V and 2 bases at J, leaving 9 bases unmatched. The CDR3 extends over 16 amino acids. The CDR3 nucleotides are TGTGCCAGCAGCTTTGCCCTGGGACAGCAGAACTATGGCTACACCTTC. The encoded protein is CASSFALGQQNYGYTF. The variable domain in full, completed from reference TRBV7-8 and TRBJ1-2, reads GAGVSQSPRYKVAKRGQDVALRCDPISGHVSLFWYQQALGQGPEFLTYFQNEAQLDKSGLPSDRFFAERPEGSVSTLKIQRTQQEDSAVYLCASSFALGQQNYGYTFGSGTRLTVV.

V usage is TRBV5-1 and J usage is TRBJ2-5; TRBD1 matches at 7 bases. The CDR3 is 14 residues long. The germline CDR1 and CDR2 sequences are SGHRS and YFSETQ. V was clipped by 6 bases and J by 1 base; unmatched bases: 6. The DNA for the CDR3 is TGCGCCAGCAAAGGACAGGCGGCCCAAGAGACCCAGTACTTC. It specifies CASKGQAAQETQYF. Full variable domain (outside the CDR3, taken from reference TRBV5-1 and TRBJ2-5): KAGVTQTPRYLIKTRGQQVTLSCSPISGHRSVSWYQQTPGQGLQFLFEYFSETQRNKGNFPGRFSGRQFSNSRSEMNVSTLELGDSALYLCASKGQAAQETQYFGPGTRLLVL.

V is TRBV7-9 and J is TRBJ2-1; D is perhaps TRBD1 (6 bases). This CDR3 spans 15 amino acids. The germline gives CDR1 SEHNR, CDR2 FQNEAQ (reference sequence). Trimming shortened V by 2 bases and J by 2 bases, and 10 bases separated the two germline ends. CDR3 in amino acids: CASSLTGSAYNEQFF. In DNA form, the CDR3 reads TGTGCCAGCAGCTTAACAGGGTCCGCCTACAATGAGCAGTTCTTC. Complete variable domain (other parts from reference TRBV7-9 and TRBJ2-1): DTGVSQNPRHKITKRGQNVTFRCDPISEHNRLYWYRQTLGQGPEFLTYFQNEAQLEKSRLLSDRFSAERPKGSFSTLEIQRTEQGDSAMYLCASSLTGSAYNEQFFGPGTRLTVL.

CDR3 amino acids: CASSLDLITTGELFF. For the CDR3, the DNA is TGTGCCAGCAGCTTAGATCTCATCACCACCGGGGAGCTGTTTTTT. The J gene is TRBJ2-2, the V gene TRBV7-9; D call uncertain. The CDR3 loop spans 15 amino acids. Germline loops: CDR1 SEHNR, CDR2 FQNEAQ (reference sequence). Trimming took off 1 base at V and 4 bases at J, with 10 bases between the two ends.

The J gene is TRBJ1-1, the V gene TRBV28; no reliable D call. The length of the CDR3 is 10 residues. The V end lost 6 bases, the J end lost 4 bases, and 3 bases lay between the germline ends. CDR1 and CDR2 (germline): MDHEN, SYDVKM. The CDR3 sequence: CASRSTEAFF. In DNA, the CDR3 is TGTGCCAGCAGATCCACTGAAGCTTTCTTT.

The rearrangement links TRBV2 to TRBJ2-1; the D gene is possibly TRBD2 (5 bases). Germline V gene data show CDR1 as SNHLY and CDR2 as FYNNEI. The CDR3 totals 12 residues. Between the trimmed V and J ends, which lost 6 bases and 8 bases, there was a span of 11 bases. Here the CDR3 DNA reads TGTGCCAGCAGGGTCACTAGAGATGAGCAGTTCTTC. Translating gives CASRVTRDEQFF.

This rearrangement joins TRBV29-1 to TRBJ1-2; D call uncertain. The ends were cut back, 4 bases at V and 2 bases at J, with 11 bases in the middle. Germline CDR1 SQVTM, CDR2 ANQGSEA. The CDR3 length is 13 residues. CDR3 nucleotides: TGCAGCGTTGTATCCGGTGGAAACTATGGCTACACCTTC. Protein product: CSVVSGGNYGYTF.

The CDR3 loop is CASSADWAGDTQYF. The DNA of the CDR3 is TGTGCCAGCAGCGCCGACTGGGCGGGAGATACGCAGTATTTT. This chain uses TRBV11-2 with TRBJ2-3, with a possible D match to TRBD2 (5 bases). CDR3 length: 14 amino acids. Trimming took 5 bases from V and 5 from J, leaving 14 bases between them. Germline V gene data show CDR1 as SGHAT and CDR2 as FQNNGV.

The rearrangement joins TRBV28 to TRBJ1-6; 7 nucleotides align to TRBD1. The CDR3 extends over 20 amino acids. J lost 3 bases, V lost 5 bases, and 19 bases had no gene match. CDR1 is MDHEN, CDR2 SYDVKM, per germline. DNA for the CDR3: TGTGCCAGCAGTGTGCCCCCGGGACAGAGAACCAAAAACTATAATTCACCCCTCCACTTT. Translating it yields CASSVPPGQRTKNYNSPLHF. Supplemented by reference TRBV28 and TRBJ1-6, the full variable domain reads DVKVTQSSRYLVKRTGEKVFLECVQDMDHENMFWYRQDPGLGLRLIYFSYDVKMKEKGDIPEGYSVSREKKERFSLILESASTNQTSMYLCASSVPPGQRTKNYNSPLHFGNGTRLTVT.

This chain connects TRBV20-1 to TRBJ1-2; D is unclear. This CDR3 region has 11 residues. CDR1 is DFQATT, CDR2 SNEGSKA, per germline (reference sequence). V dropped 6 bases and J dropped 4 bases, with 9 bases sitting between them. The CDR3 sequence is CSAGSGYGYTF. The CDR3 nucleotides are TGCAGTGCAGGTTCCGGCTATGGCTACACCTTC.

This clone was seen only once. This chain connects TRBV11-2 to TRBJ2-7; 8 bases agree with TRBD2. CDR1 is SGHAT, CDR2 FQNNGV, per germline. The V segment lost 5 bases and the J segment 4 bases; nucleotides outside the gene matches: 10. The length of the CDR3 is 15 residues. DNA for the CDR3: TGTGCCAGCAGCCCCACTAGCGGTTCCACGTACGAGCAGTACTTC. Translated: CASSPTSGSTYEQYF.

This clone appeared a few times. This chain uses TRBV7-8 with TRBJ2-4; the D is unclear. Germline lookup yields CDR1 SGHVS and CDR2 FQNEAQ. The CDR3 sequence is 14 residues long. V was cut by 5 bases and J by 0 bases, with 8 bases left in between. This CDR3 is CASSVGLAKNIQYF. CDR3 in DNA: TGTGCCAGCAGCGTCGGGCTAGCCAAAAACATTCAGTACTTC.

The chain carries TRBV15 and TRBJ1-1; 8 nucleotides agree with TRBD1. Trimming at V came to 6 bases and at J to 5 bases, leaving 11 bases not matched to a gene. The CDR3 extends over 15 amino acids. CDR1 and CDR2 from the germline V gene are LNHNV and YYDKDF (reference sequence). CDR3 coding DNA: TGTGCCACCAGTCTCGGCGGCAGGGGGCGGACTGAAGCTTTCTTT. This sequence encodes CATSLGGRGRTEAFF.

In its sample, this clone was seen once. The J gene is TRBJ2-3, the V gene TRBV7-9; 8 bases are a match to TRBD2. Losses at the gene ends were 3 bases for V and 1 base for J; bases not matched to a gene: 0. Per germline, CDR1 SEHNR and CDR2 FQNEAQ (reference sequence). CDR3 length equals 14 residues. CDR3 sequence (DNA): TGTGCCAGCAGCTTGACTAGCGGCACAGATACGCAGTATTTT. It encodes CASSLTSGTDTQYF.

The chain's CDR3 is CASSPLMGASPPNYGYTF. Here the CDR3 DNA reads TGTGCCAGCAGCCCCCTTATGGGGGCATCTCCTCCTAACTATGGCTACACCTTC. The gene calls are TRBV11-2 and TRBJ1-2; D perhaps matches TRBD1 (6 bases). The V end lost 5 bases, the J end lost 0 bases, and 22 bases lay between the germline ends. Germline CDR1 is SGHAT and CDR2 is FQNNGV. This CDR3 is 18 amino acids long.